These 9 T cell receptor beta chains originate from one sample sequenced in a study of OX40 agonist ivuxolimab in advanced cancers. Only in-frame clones appear in the TCRdb table, and some are missing; sequencing was by immunoSEQ multiplex PCR. This table has under 20,000 clones, just under 75% appearing once. The sequencing here drew on CD4+ or CD8+ T cells sorted from blood, taken in a trial of the OX40 agonist ivuxolimab. The receptors were sampled from an adult with an advanced solid tumor such as melanoma, head and neck, liver or kidney cancer.

In this sample, this clone turned up once. V and J are TRBV19 and TRBJ1-2; D is ambiguous. Germline V CDR1 and CDR2: LNHDA, SQIVND (reference sequence). The ends were cut back, 3 bases at V and 8 bases at J, with 19 bases in the middle. The CDR3 consists of 15 residues. The CDR3 DNA follows: TGTGCCAGTAGTATCTCTGGGAGGGATCGTTTGGGCTACACCTTC. Its translation: CASSISGRDRLGYTF.

V usage is TRBV28 and J usage is TRBJ1-1; D remains ambiguous. This CDR3 comprises 12 residues. The germline V gene has CDR1 MDHEN and CDR2 SYDVKM. V dropped 3 bases and J dropped 3 bases, with 5 bases sitting between them. The CDR3 region has the DNA TGTGCCAGCAGTTTCGGGGACACTGAAGCTTTCTTT. Translation gives CASSFGDTEAFF.

V gene TRBV7-9 combines with J gene TRBJ2-7; D is unresolved. This CDR3 is 15 amino acids long. Germline V CDR1 and CDR2: SEHNR, FQNEAQ (reference sequence). Deletions cut 7 bases from V and 4 bases from J, with 20 bases between. CDR3 sequence (DNA): TGTGCCAGCACCCCGGGTCCCCTCGGCACGTACGAGCAGTACTTC. Encoded protein: CASTPGPLGTYEQYF.

J is TRBJ1-6 and V is TRBV10-2; 7 bases agree with TRBD1. V lost 0 bases to trimming and J lost 4 bases; unmatched junction nucleotides: 0. Per germline, CDR1 WSHSY and CDR2 SAAADI. The CDR3 length is 15 residues. The CDR3 DNA sequence: TGCGCCAGCAGTGAGTCGGGACAGTATAATTCACCCCTCCACTTT. Residues: CASSESGQYNSPLHF.

This chain connects TRBV19 to TRBJ2-1; TRBD1 matches 7 bases. Germline V gene sequence: CDR1 LNHDA, CDR2 SQIVND (reference sequence). The V and J ends lost 4 bases and 8 bases, in that order; junction bases with no gene match: 8. CDR3 length equals 14 residues. This CDR3 reads CASSTRQGPDEQFF. For the CDR3, the DNA is TGTGCCAGTAGTACCCGACAGGGTCCCGATGAGCAGTTCTTC.

The genes are TRBV6-1 and TRBJ1-1, with D possibly being TRBD1 (6 bases). The CDR3 is 14 amino acids. With 6 bases removed from V and 0 bases from J, the gap between germline ends came to 11 bases. Germline V gene data show CDR1 as MNHNS and CDR2 as SASEGT. The CDR3 bases are TGTGCCAGCAGAGCACAGGGATTGAACACTGAAGCTTTCTTT. Protein: CASRAQGLNTEAFF.

The chain couples TRBV11-2 to TRBJ2-7; a possible D gene is TRBD2 (5 bases). Germline CDR1 and CDR2: SGHAT and FQNNGV. CDR3 length equals 14 residues. As DNA, the CDR3 is TGTGCCAGCAGCTTGGGCTTGGGCGGATATTCGAGGGATGTC. Amino acids: CASSLGLGGYSRDV.

This rearrangement joins TRBV7-2 to TRBJ2-3; no firm D call. The CDR3 contains 17 residues. The V gene lost 0 bases and the J gene lost 4 bases, with 17 bases spanning the gap. The V gene's germline CDR1 is SGHTA and CDR2 FQGNSA. The CDR3 DNA follows: TGTGCCAGCAGCTTAGCGTTGGACGCTGTAGTAGCAGATACGCAGTATTTT. Translation gives CASSLALDAVVADTQYF.

The chain joins TRBV27 to TRBJ2-2; D assignment may be TRBD1 or TRBD2 (6 bases each). Germline V gene sequence: CDR1 MNHEY, CDR2 SMNVEV (reference sequence). Trimming left V 5 bases short and J 3 bases short, with 13 bases between. The CDR3 extends over 15 amino acids. The CDR3 spells CASSPFRGHTGELFF. The CDR3 DNA reads as TGTGCCAGCAGTCCATTCCGGGGGCACACCGGGGAGCTGTTTTTT.